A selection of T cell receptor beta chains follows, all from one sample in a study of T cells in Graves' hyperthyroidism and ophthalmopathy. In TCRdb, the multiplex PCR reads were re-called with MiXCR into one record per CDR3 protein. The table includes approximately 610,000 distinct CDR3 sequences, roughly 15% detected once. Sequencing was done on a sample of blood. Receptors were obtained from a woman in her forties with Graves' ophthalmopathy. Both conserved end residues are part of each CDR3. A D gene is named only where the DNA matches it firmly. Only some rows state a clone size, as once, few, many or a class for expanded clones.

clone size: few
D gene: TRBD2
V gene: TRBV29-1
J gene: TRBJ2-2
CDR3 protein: CSGLAGGPLTGELFF
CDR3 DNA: TGCAGTGGACTAGCGGGAGGGCCTCTAACCGGGGAGCTGTTTTTT

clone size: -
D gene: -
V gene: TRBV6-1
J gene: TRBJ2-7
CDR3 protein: CASATSLGEQYF
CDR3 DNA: TGTGCCAGCGCGACTAGTCTTGGCGAGCAGTACTTC

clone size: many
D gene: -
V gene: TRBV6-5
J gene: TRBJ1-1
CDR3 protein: CASRQQTSSAEAFF
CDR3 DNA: TGTGCCAGCAGACAACAGACCTCCAGCGCTGAAGCTTTCTTT

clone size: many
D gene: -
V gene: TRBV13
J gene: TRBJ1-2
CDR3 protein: CASSLSHREQDGYTF
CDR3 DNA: TGTGCCAGCAGCTTATCACACAGGGAGCAAGATGGCTACACCTTC

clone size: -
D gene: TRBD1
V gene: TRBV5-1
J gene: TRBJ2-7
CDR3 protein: CASSRTGVEAEQYF
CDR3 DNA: TGCGCCAGCAGCCGTACAGGGGTAGAGGCCGAGCAGTACTTC

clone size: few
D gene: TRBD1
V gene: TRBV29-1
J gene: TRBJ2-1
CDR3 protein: CSVRDRRYNEQFF
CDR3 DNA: TGCAGCGTTCGGGACAGAAGATACAATGAGCAGTTCTTC

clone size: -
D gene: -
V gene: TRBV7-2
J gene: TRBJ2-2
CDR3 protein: CASSSARNTGELFF
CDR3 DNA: TGTGCCAGCAGCTCGGCAAGGAACACCGGGGAGCTGTTTTTT

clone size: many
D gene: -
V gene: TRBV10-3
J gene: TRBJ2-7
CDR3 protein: CAISESIGSYEQYF
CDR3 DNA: TGTGCCATCAGTGAGTCGATCGGTTCCTACGAGCAGTACTTC

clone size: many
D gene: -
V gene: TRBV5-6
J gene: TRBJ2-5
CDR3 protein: CASSLVGAGETQYF
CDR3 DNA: TGTGCCAGCAGCTTGGTTGGGGCTGGGGAGACCCAGTACTTC

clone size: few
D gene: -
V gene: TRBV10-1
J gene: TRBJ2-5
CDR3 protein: CASGSGIQETQYF
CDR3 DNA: TGCGCCAGCGGTTCGGGGATCCAAGAGACCCAGTACTTC